A selection of T cell receptor beta chains follows, all from one sample in a study of T cells in Graves' hyperthyroidism and ophthalmopathy. Via MiXCR, TCRdb re-called the multiplex PCR reads, giving one row per CDR3 protein. The sample comprises approximately 95,000 distinct CDR3 sequences, around 37% of which are singletons, and roughly a tenth rests with the top ten. Sequenced sample: peripheral blood or thyroid tissue (not recorded which). The receptors were gathered from a woman aged 30 to 39 with Graves' hyperthyroidism. CDR3s include the opening cysteine and the closing phenylalanine or tryptophan. D genes are given only for firm matches. Clone sizes are given selectively: once, few, many, or a class where the clone is expanded.

clone_size,j_call,d_call,v_call,cdr3_nt,cdr3_aa
NA,TRBJ1-1,NA,TRBV28,TGTGCCAGCAAAACCAAACTCTACGTGAACACTGAAGCTTTCTTT,CASKTKLYVNTEAFF
many,TRBJ2-7,NA,TRBV6-1,TGTGCCAGCAGCGGGGGGACAGGACACTCCTACGAGCAGTACTTC,CASSGGTGHSYEQYF
many,TRBJ1-5,NA,TRBV2,TGTGCCAGCAGTCCTTCTAGAAGCAATCAGCCCCAGCATTTT,CASSPSRSNQPQHF
many,TRBJ1-5,NA,TRBV28,TGTGCCAGCAGTTTAGTCGATAGCTATCAGCCCCAGCATTTT,CASSLVDSYQPQHF
few,TRBJ2-7,TRBD2,TRBV27,TGTGCCAGCAGTTCTAGCGGGAGGCCCTACGAGCAGTACTTC,CASSSSGRPYEQYF
NA,TRBJ2-5,TRBD2,TRBV12-3/TRBV12-4,TGTGCCAGCAGTTTGGGGGGACTAGCGGATCAAGAGACCCAGTACTTC,CASSLGGLADQETQYF
many,TRBJ1-2,NA,TRBV6-1,TGTGCCAGCAGTGAAGCTTCACGCTATGGCTACACCTTC,CASSEASRYGYTF
NA,TRBJ2-7,NA,TRBV12-3/TRBV12-4,TGTGCCAGCTCACCACCGGGCTACACCTCGAGCTCCTACGAGCAGTACTTC,CASSPPGYTSSSYEQYF
medium-sized,TRBJ2-5,NA,TRBV7-2,TGTGCCAGCAGCTGGGACCCCATGGTGGAGACCCAGTACTTC,CASSWDPMVETQYF
many,TRBJ2-5,TRBD2,TRBV20-1,TGCAGTGCTAGAGACCCACTAACTTTGACTAGCCGAGAGACCCAGTACTTC,CSARDPLTLTSRETQYF
many,TRBJ2-2,NA,TRBV2,TGTGCCAGCACCCGGGACATCGCCCCCGGGGAGCTGTTTTTT,CASTRDIAPGELFF
many,TRBJ2-7,NA,TRBV5-1,TGCGCCAGCAGCTTCGGGAGCGCCTACGAGCAGTACTTC,CASSFGSAYEQYF
NA,TRBJ2-1,TRBD2,TRBV7-9,TGTGCCAGCAGCTACGACTGGACTAGCGGGACCAATGAGCAGTTCTTC,CASSYDWTSGTNEQFF
NA,TRBJ2-7,TRBD1,TRBV20-1,TGCAGTGCTCTGGGACAGGGGCACTACGAGCAGTACTTC,CSALGQGHYEQYF
NA,TRBJ1-2,NA,TRBV7-8,TGTGCCAGCAGCCCCGGGACGTCCAACTATGGCTACACCTTC,CASSPGTSNYGYTF
many,TRBJ2-2,NA,TRBV7-3,TGTGCCAGCAGCCACCCGAGATCCGGGACTTATGTCACCGGGGAGCTGTTTTTT,CASSHPRSGTYVTGELFF
many,TRBJ1-2,TRBD1,TRBV6-5,TGTGCCAGCAGTACCCTATACGGGACAGGGGTGAACTATGGCTACACCTTC,CASSTLYGTGVNYGYTF
NA,TRBJ2-5,TRBD1,TRBV13,TGTGCCAGCATTGGGACAGGGAGCCAAGAGACCCAGTACTTC,CASIGTGSQETQYF